These T cell receptor beta chains were read from a single sample in a study of control samples from healthy donors and cancer patients. Using immunoSEQ multiplex PCR, the repertoire was profiled, and TCRdb retains in-frame clones only, with some absent. The sample carries roughly 200,000 clones, approximately 92% recorded once. The sequenced sample consisted of blood. The receptors shown here come from a man aged 18 to 35 in good health. CDR3s include the opening cysteine and the closing phenylalanine or tryptophan. A D gene is named only where the DNA matches it firmly. Size tells how often a clone was seen (once, few, many) or the class of an expanded clone, and some rows leave it out.

NA NA TRBJ1-2 TRBV5-1 CASSLGGYGYTF TGCGCCAGCAGCTTGGGCGGGTATGGCTACACCTTC
NA NA TRBJ1-3 TRBV9 CASSVGAGGSGNTIYF TGTGCCAGCAGCGTAGGCGCCGGGGGCTCTGGAAACACCATATATTTT
NA TRBD2 TRBJ2-2 TRBV4-2 CASSQDRLAGGLSNTGELFF TGTGCCAGCAGCCAAGATCGCCTAGCGGGGGGGTTGTCGAACACCGGGGAGCTGTTTTTT
NA NA TRBJ1-3 TRBV4-1 CASSPTSGNTIYF TGCGCCAGCAGCCCAACGTCTGGAAACACCATATATTTT
once NA TRBJ2-5 TRBV3-1/TRBV3-2 CASSQGLNGRTQYF TGTGCCAGCAGCCAAGGGCTGAACGGGCGGACCCAGTACTTC
few NA TRBJ2-7 TRBV27 CASSFSAGTVLYEQYF TGTGCCAGCAGTTTTTCCGCCGGGACGGTCCTCTACGAGCAGTACTTC
NA NA TRBJ2-7 TRBV7-9 CASSQTGKAYEQYF TGTGCCAGCAGCCAAACCGGGAAAGCCTACGAGCAGTACTTC
NA TRBD2 TRBJ2-7 TRBV5-5 CASSLGTSGGLGEQYF TGTGCCAGCAGCTTAGGGACTAGCGGGGGTTTGGGGGAGCAGTACTTC
NA TRBD1 TRBJ1-1 TRBV19 CASSIMGQEAFF TGTGCCAGTAGTATCATGGGACAGGAAGCTTTCTTT
NA TRBD1 TRBJ1-6 TRBV10-3 CAISSDRGNNSPLHF TGTGCCATCAGTTCCGACAGGGGGAATAATTCACCCCTCCACTTT
NA TRBD1 TRBJ1-1 TRBV20-1 CSALQGRRAFF TGCAGTGCTCTACAGGGGAGGAGGGCTTTCTTT
once NA TRBJ2-1 TRBV5-1 CASSLETSYNEQFF TGCGCCAGCAGCTTGGAGACCTCCTACAATGAGCAGTTCTTC
NA NA TRBJ2-3 TRBV30 CAAGGGPTDTQYF TGTGCCGCTGGGGGCGGACCGACAGATACGCAGTATTTT
NA NA TRBJ2-5 TRBV25-1 CASSELDRNQETQYF TGTGCCAGCAGTGAATTGGACAGAAACCAAGAGACCCAGTACTTC
NA NA TRBJ2-5 TRBV19 CASSIGAGFRETQYF TGTGCCAGTAGTATAGGGGCAGGGTTCAGGGAGACCCAGTACTTC
NA NA TRBJ1-1 TRBV6-5 CASRELQGYTEAFF TGTGCCAGCCGAGAACTACAGGGATACACTGAAGCTTTCTTT
NA NA TRBJ2-7 TRBV18 CASSPTAGSWEQYF TGTGCCAGCTCACCAACGGCGGGGTCCTGGGAGCAGTACTTC
NA TRBD2 TRBJ2-2 TRBV6-5 CAIQRGGLGGELFF TGTGCCATCCAGCGGGGGGGCCTAGGCGGGGAGCTGTTTTTT
NA NA TRBJ1-2 TRBV6-2/TRBV6-3 CASSYRETYGYTF TGTGCCAGCAGTTACAGGGAGACCTATGGCTACACCTTC
NA TRBD1 TRBJ1-5 TRBV28 CASSLAPLDRENQPQHF TGTGCCAGCAGCTTGGCGCCCCTCGACAGGGAAAATCAGCCCCAGCATTTT
NA NA TRBJ2-1 TRBV28 CASSPGYNEQFF TGTGCCAGCAGTCCGGGCTACAATGAGCAGTTCTTC
NA NA TRBJ2-7 TRBV27 CASSSRGAREQYF TGTGCCAGCAGTTCTAGAGGGGCGCGCGAGCAGTACTTC
NA TRBD2 TRBJ2-7 TRBV20-1 CSASVAGGQVHEQYF TGCAGTGCTAGTGTAGCGGGGGGGCAGGTACACGAGCAGTACTTC
once TRBD2 TRBJ2-3 TRBV6-5 CASSPSGGRDTQYF TGTGCCAGCAGTCCTAGCGGGGGAAGAGATACGCAGTATTTT
NA NA TRBJ1-1 TRBV9 CASSVVKNTEAFF TGTGCCAGCAGCGTAGTTAAGAACACTGAAGCTTTCTTT
NA TRBD2 TRBJ2-2 TRBV25-1 CASSLSSGGAGRTGELFF TGTGCCAGCAGTTTATCCTCGGGAGGGGCAGGGCGAACCGGGGAGCTGTTTTTT
NA NA TRBJ1-5 TRBV10-3 CAISEVIGKNQPQHF TGTGCCATCAGTGAAGTCATAGGCAAAAATCAGCCCCAGCATTTT